Sequencing of this T cell receptor beta chain was carried out in a study of control samples from healthy donors and cancer patients. TCRdb's table, derived via immunoSEQ multiplex PCR, lists solely in-frame clones and lacks some. This table has fewer than 500,000 clones, around 90% appearing once. Trimming shortened V by 7 bases and J by 4 bases, and 10 bases separated the two germline ends. Germline values: CDR1 SNHLY, CDR2 FYNNEI. The CDR3 has 13 residues. The sequenced sample was PBMCs. This TCR was sampled from a man aged 40-50 years with head and neck cancer. The chain is built from TRBV2 and TRBJ2-2, with D hard to call. This chain's CDR3 is CASIMTGTGELFF. The CDR3 bases are TGTGCCAGCATTATGACGGGCACCGGGGAGCTGTTTTTT.